This TCR beta chain was observed in a study of T-cell memory formation after mild COVID-19. About the research overall: TCR clusters were mostly confined to one donor each. Study findings and constraints: Chiefly within CM and EM were the contracting CD4+ clones; CD8+ ones were within EMRA. Pre-infection memory held some responding clones, suggesting pre-existing cross-reactive T cells responded.

V lost 1 base and J 13 bases, leaving 12 bases between the germline ends. Germline V lookup: CDR1 SGHRS, CDR2 YFSETQ. The CDR3 runs 13 residues. This clonotype was observed a handful of times. The antigen is unknown. With constant-segment primers, 5'RACE yielded cDNA libraries of TCR alpha and TCR beta that carried sample barcodes and UMIs. Each CDR3 protein gets one entry after TCRdb re-called the 5' RACE reads with MiXCR. The sample carries 130,000 to 150,000 distinct CDR3 sequences, around 21% recorded once. The source of this sequence is an adult woman who had mild COVID-19 (a few samples of this study predate the infection). Cell type and time point are not known. This chain connects TRBV5-1 to TRBJ1-6; D is unresolved. The sequenced sample consisted of PBMCs or a T cell subset sorted from them (not recorded which). The CDR3 spells CASSLSPADPLHF. The CDR3 region has the DNA TGCGCCAGCAGCTTGTCACCCGCAGATCCCCTCCACTTT.